This entry lists 28 T cell receptor beta chains sequenced from one sample in a study of blood T cells in healthy people across ages. Together with a sample-barcoded 5' primer, a J-beta primer mix was included in a second PCR lasting roughly 6 to 12 cycles. TCRdb reprocessed the 5' RACE reads with MiXCR, giving one entry per CDR3 protein. The repertoire holds 1.4 million or so distinct CDR3 sequences, with under 55% as singletons. Sequencing was carried out using blood. Receptors originate from a woman aged 18-29 years in good health.

The gene calls are TRBV25-1 and TRBJ2-7; D is uncertain. Germline V gives CDR1 MGHDK, CDR2 SYGVNS. The CDR3 contains 16 residues. Trimming pared 2 bases from V and 7 bases from J, leaving 21 bases between. CDR3 sequence: CASSEGRVSSYNEQYF. The CDR3 coding sequence is TGTGCCAGCAGTGAAGGACGGGTTAGCTCCTACAATGAGCAGTACTTC.

J is TRBJ2-5 and V is TRBV3-1; D possibly corresponds to TRBD2 (5 bases). The DNA end lines up better with TRBJ2-7; the J call may be wrong. CDR1 and CDR2 from the germline V gene are LGHDT and YNNKEL (reference sequence). CDR3 size: 15 residues. The CDR3 region is CASSLAGANPYEQYF. In DNA, the CDR3 is TGTGCCAGCAGCCTCGCGGGCGCTAACCCCTACGAGCAGTACTTC.

A few counts support this clonotype. The V call is TRBV9, the J call TRBJ2-3, with TRBD2 matching 9 bases. J lost 4 bases, V lost 0 bases, and 6 bases had no gene match. The germline CDR1 and CDR2 sequences are SGDLS and YYNGEE. The CDR3 consists of 16 residues. For the CDR3, the DNA is TGTGCCAGCAGCGTAGCCGCGGGGGGGCTCCCAGATACGCAGTATTTT. It codes for CASSVAAGGLPDTQYF.

The rearrangement links TRBV28 to TRBJ2-6, with 10 bases aligning to TRBD1. Germline assignment: CDR1 MDHEN and CDR2 SYDVKM. The CDR3 is made up of 15 amino acids. V lost 5 bases and J lost 7; bases outside the gene matches: 5. DNA for the CDR3: TGTGCCAGCAGTCTAGGGACAGGGGAAGCCAACGTCCTGACTTTC. Amino acid sequence: CASSLGTGEANVLTF.

The rearrangement links TRBV20-1 to TRBJ2-5; 14 bases align to TRBD2. Trimming removed 6 bases from V and 11 bases from J; junction bases left unmatched: 23. Germline V gives CDR1 DFQATT, CDR2 SNEGSKA (reference sequence). This CDR3 is built from 18 residues. The CDR3: CSAPGLAGVGGPGNEQYF. The CDR3 bases are TGCAGTGCGCCGGGACTAGCGGGAGTGGGGGGCCCGGGAAATGAGCAGTACTTC.

This clonotype has only a few counts. J is TRBJ1-2 and V is TRBV7-9; D remains unclear. V was cut by 5 bases and J by 12 bases, with 13 bases left in between. Germline lookup yields CDR1 SEHNR and CDR2 FQNEAQ (reference sequence). The CDR3 runs 11 residues. The CDR3: CASSLRALHTF. The DNA of the CDR3 is TGTGCCAGCAGCCTACGGGCCCTACACACCTTC.

The chain carries TRBV11-2 and TRBJ1-2, with 12 bases aligning to TRBD1. The junction had 2 bases not matched to a gene; V was cut back by 6 bases and J by 3 bases. From germline, CDR1 is SGHAT and CDR2 FQNNGV. The CDR3 spans 14 residues. CDR3 sequence (DNA): TGTGCCAGCAGGGGGACAGGGGGCTACTATGGCTACACCTTC. It is translated as CASRGTGGYYGYTF.

This clonotype appeared a few times. This CDR3 is CASSPRTSPIYTF. The CDR3 DNA is TGTGCCAGCAGTCCCCGGACCTCTCCAATATACACCTTC. The chain employs TRBV2 and TRBJ1-2; D is unresolved. This CDR3 is built from 13 residues. Trimming took 5 bases from V and 11 from J, leaving 18 bases between them. CDR1 and CDR2 (germline): SNHLY, FYNNEI.

The genes are TRBV27 and TRBJ1-4; D may be TRBD1 (6 bases). The CDR3 length is 13 residues. V was trimmed by 5 bases and J by 8 bases, leaving 12 bases between them. The germline V gene encodes CDR1 MNHEY and CDR2 SMNVEV (reference sequence). CDR3: CASSGLGGEKLFF. CDR3 DNA: TGTGCCAGCAGTGGACTGGGGGGCGAAAAACTGTTTTTT.

This rearrangement joins TRBV3-1 to TRBJ2-7, with D unresolved. The CDR3 contains 14 residues. V gave up 0 bases and J gave up 6 bases, with 12 bases separating them. CDR1 is LGHDT, CDR2 YNNKEL, per germline (reference sequence). The CDR3 loop is CASSQDNQAAEQYF. The CDR3 DNA follows: TGTGCCAGCAGCCAAGATAACCAGGCTGCCGAGCAGTACTTC.

The chain couples TRBV10-3 to TRBJ2-7; D remains unclear. Per the germline V gene, CDR1 is ENHRY and CDR2 is SYGVKD. The V end was cut by 2 bases, the J end by 3 bases, with 14 bases between. The CDR3 runs to 15 residues. CDR3 residues: CAISEVGADFYEQYF. The CDR3 DNA reads as TGTGCCATCAGTGAGGTAGGCGCCGACTTCTACGAGCAGTACTTC.

This clonotype occurred many times. J is TRBJ1-2 and V is TRBV4-2; D is undetermined. Deletions cut 6 bases from V and 5 bases from J, with 16 bases between. CDR3 length: 14 residues. CDR1 LGHNA and CDR2 YNFKEQ come from the germline V gene. The CDR3 spells CASSGEDRLYGYTF. The CDR3 DNA sequence: TGTGCCAGCAGTGGGGAGGACCGACTATATGGCTACACCTTC.

This chain uses TRBV12-5 with TRBJ1-1; tentatively, D is TRBD1 (5 bases). Germline lookup yields CDR1 LGHNT and CDR2 FRNRAP. The CDR3 contains 11 residues. In DNA, the CDR3 is TGTGACAGATCGGGGGGCACTGAAGCTTTCTTT. Translating gives CDRSGGTEAFF.

The chain has TRBV20-1 and TRBJ2-7; 7 nucleotides agree with TRBD2. The germline CDR1 and CDR2 sequences are DFQATT and SNEGSKA (reference sequence). This CDR3 is built from 13 residues. The trim removed 4 bases at V and 3 bases at J, leaving 6 bases unmatched. CDR3 sequence: CSAIEGTNYEQYF. In DNA form, the CDR3 reads TGCAGTGCTATAGAAGGGACTAACTACGAGCAGTACTTC.

The rearrangement joins TRBV25-1 to TRBJ2-3; 8 nucleotides line up with TRBD1. There are 15 residues in the CDR3. Germline CDR1 MGHDK, CDR2 SYGVNS. J gave up 3 bases and V 7 bases, and 9 bases lay outside the gene matches. CDR3 sequence reads: CASTDQGARTDTQYF. The CDR3 DNA reads as TGTGCCAGCACAGACCAGGGGGCGAGAACAGATACGCAGTATTTT.

The rearrangement joins TRBV20-1 to TRBJ1-1; no clear D. CDR1 is DFQATT and CDR2 is SNEGSKA in the germline V gene (reference sequence). The CDR3 spans 12 residues. Trimming stripped 4 bases from V and 2 bases from J, with 8 bases between. CDR3 coding DNA: TGCAGTGCTATTCCGGAAAACACTGAAGCTTTCTTT. Its translation is CSAIPENTEAFF.

The chain couples TRBV10-2 to TRBJ1-6; 10 bases match TRBD1. The CDR3 is 15 residues long. V lost 7 bases and J lost 5; bases outside the gene matches: 5. The germline V gene has CDR1 WSHSY and CDR2 SAAADI. The CDR3 sequence: CASNPTGGNNSPLHF. The CDR3 region has the DNA TGCGCCAGCAATCCGACAGGGGGCAATAATTCACCCCTCCACTTT.

The chain couples TRBV21-1 to TRBJ2-7; TRBD1 was called by the table and not checked on the DNA. TRBV21-1 represents a pseudogene. The CDR3 has 23 amino acids. The CDR3 loop reads CASSKLIWAPDREQVFGYVQQYF. In DNA, the CDR3 is TGTGCCAGCAGCAAATTGATTTGGGCCCCAGACAGGGAACAAGTTTTTGGTTATGTACAGCAGTACTTC.

The V call is TRBV7-9, the J call TRBJ1-2; D gene ambiguous. V lost 8 bases to trimming and J lost 7 bases, with 8 bases between them. Germline CDR1 is SEHNR and CDR2 is FQNEAQ (reference sequence). The length of the CDR3 is 10 residues. Here the CDR3 reads CASLRGGYTF. The CDR3 nucleotides read TGTGCCAGCTTACGGGGTGGCTACACCTTC.

This clonotype turned up a few times. V and J are TRBV5-6 and TRBJ2-3; D is ambiguous. Trimming removed 1 base from V and 2 bases from J, with 14 bases in between. Germline V gene sequence: CDR1 SGHDT, CDR2 YYEEEE. This CDR3 spans 16 amino acids. CDR3 loop: CASSLIWPRPTDTQYF. The CDR3 nucleotides read TGTGCCAGCAGCTTGATATGGCCGCGACCCACAGATACGCAGTATTTT.

This clonotype has a handful of counts. The V gene is TRBV20-1, the J gene TRBJ1-5; D remains ambiguous. V was clipped by 4 bases and J by 0 bases, with 7 bases between them. Germline V gene lookup returns CDR1 DFQATT and CDR2 SNEGSKA (reference sequence). CDR3 length: 13 amino acids. CDR3: CSANPYSNQPQHF. Here the CDR3 DNA reads TGCAGTGCTAACCCGTATAGCAATCAGCCCCAGCATTTT.

V gene TRBV29-1 combines with J gene TRBJ2-1; the D call may be TRBD1 or TRBD2 (5 bases each). V dropped 3 bases and J dropped 0 bases, with 18 bases sitting between them. The CDR3 runs 17 residues. Germline assignment: CDR1 SQVTM and CDR2 ANQGSEA. The CDR3 nucleotides are TGCAGCGTTGACGGGGCCGGTGGGGTGAGCTCCTACAATGAGCAGTTCTTC. Protein sequence: CSVDGAGGVSSYNEQFF.

This clonotype was recorded at least ten times. The chain joins TRBV6-5 to TRBJ2-5; 7 bases map to TRBD1. The CDR3 runs to 14 residues. Germline CDR1 and CDR2: MNHEY and SVGAGI. With 1 base clipped from V and 5 bases from J, the junction kept 4 bases outside the gene matches. In DNA, the CDR3 is TGTGCCAGCAGTTACTGGCAGGGGGACGAGACCCAGTACTTC. This sequence encodes CASSYWQGDETQYF.

In its sample, this clonotype was seen a few times. The genes are TRBV4-3 and TRBJ2-1, with TRBD2 identical over 10 bases. The germline CDR1 and CDR2 sequences are LGHNA and YSLEER. This CDR3 region has 15 residues. The V segment lost 0 bases and the J segment 8 bases; nucleotides outside the gene matches: 4. CDR3: CASSQDSGRYDEQFF. CDR3 nucleotides: TGCGCCAGCAGCCAAGATAGCGGGAGGTACGATGAGCAGTTCTTC.

The V and J genes are TRBV6-2 or TRBV6-3 and TRBJ2-7, with 8 bases that match TRBD1. The V segment lost 6 bases and the J segment 2 bases; nucleotides outside the gene matches: 6. CDR3 length equals 14 residues. Per germline, CDR1 MNHEY and CDR2 SVGEGT. The CDR3, as DNA: TGTGCCAGCAGACGGACAGGGCGAGCCTACGAGCAGTACTTC. Protein product: CASRRTGRAYEQYF.

The chain combines TRBV20-1 with TRBJ2-5; TRBD1 agrees at 8 bases. There are 15 residues in the CDR3. CDR1 and CDR2 (germline): DFQATT, SNEGSKA (reference sequence). J gave up 1 base and V 0 bases, and 4 bases lay outside the gene matches. The CDR3 here is CSARENRGFQETQYF. CDR3 sequence (DNA): TGCAGTGCTAGAGAGAACAGGGGGTTCCAAGAGACCCAGTACTTC.

This rearrangement joins TRBV20-1 to TRBJ2-1; weak D call: TRBD2 (6 bases). Germline V gene lookup returns CDR1 DFQATT and CDR2 SNEGSKA (reference sequence). Trimming pared 1 base from V and 7 bases from J, leaving 14 bases between. The length of the CDR3 is 14 residues. CDR3 nucleotide sequence: TGCAGTGCTAGAGTACGGGACTTTCAGAATGAGCAGTTCTTC. It specifies CSARVRDFQNEQFF.

This clonotype was detected only a few times. V gene TRBV27 combines with J gene TRBJ2-5, with TRBD1 identical over 7 bases. CDR3 size: 14 residues. V shed 6 bases and J 7 bases; nucleotides not matched to a gene: 11. The germline V gene encodes CDR1 MNHEY and CDR2 SMNVEV (reference sequence). CDR3 DNA: TGTGCCAGCAGGAGAGACAGGGTTAAGCGGACCCAGTACTTC. The encoded protein is CASRRDRVKRTQYF.